What follows are 16 T cell receptor beta chains derived from one specimen sequenced in a study of T cells in Graves' hyperthyroidism and ophthalmopathy. The CDR3 regions of TCR beta were amplified from RNA transcripts. First-round RT-PCR with HTBI primers amplified the TCR CDR3 region. A single record per CDR3 protein comes from TCRdb applying MiXCR to the multiplex PCR reads. This repertoire shows approximately 500,000 distinct CDR3 sequences, 46% found once; its top ten account for around 7.7%. Material: peripheral blood or thyroid tissue (not recorded which). The receptors come from a woman between 18 and 30 years old with Graves' hyperthyroidism.

This sequence joins TRBV2 and TRBJ1-5; tentative D call: TRBD1 (6 bases). This CDR3 has 16 residues. V shed 1 base and J shed 2 bases, with 12 bases lying between them. Germline V gene sequence: CDR1 SNHLY, CDR2 FYNNEI. CDR3 in amino acids: CASSEGLRGGNQPQHF. The CDR3 region has the DNA TGTGCCAGCAGTGAAGGTCTCAGGGGTGGCAATCAGCCCCAGCATTTT.

This clonotype showed up just a few times. V is TRBV2 and J is TRBJ2-7; 7 bases map to TRBD1. The CDR3 has 14 residues. Trimming at V came to 5 bases and at J to 4 bases, leaving 8 bases not matched to a gene. In germline, CDR1 is SNHLY, CDR2 FYNNEI. For the CDR3, the DNA is TGTGCCAGCAGTCCAGACAGGGATGTATACGAGCAGTACTTC. Translation: CASSPDRDVYEQYF.

This clonotype was seen repeatedly, ten times or more. The rearrangement links TRBV11-3 to TRBJ2-6; 8 nucleotides agree with TRBD1. V gave up 5 bases and J gave up 1 base; unmatched junction bases: 10. The CDR3 consists of 18 residues. Germline assignment: CDR1 SGHNT and CDR2 YENEEA. The CDR3 region is CASSPGQGQRSGANVLTF. The CDR3 bases are TGTGCCAGCAGCCCAGGACAGGGCCAAAGGTCTGGGGCCAACGTCCTGACTTTC.

A single count supports this clonotype. J is TRBJ1-3 and V is TRBV5-6, with TRBD1 as a possible D gene (6 bases). Germline V gene lookup returns CDR1 SGHDT and CDR2 YYEEEE. The CDR3 runs 16 residues. Between the trimmed V and J ends, which lost 3 bases and 3 bases, there was a span of 16 bases. CDR3 coding DNA: TGTGCCAGCAGCTCGCAAAGGGGGAACTATGGAAACACCATATATTTT. Amino acid sequence: CASSSQRGNYGNTIYF.

The chain recombines TRBV11-2 with TRBJ1-1, with D unclear. The CDR3 runs 13 residues. The V end lost 6 bases, the J end lost 9 bases, and 17 bases lay between the germline ends. CDR1 and CDR2 (germline): SGHAT, FQNNGV. CDR3 amino acids: CASSEGSDPKAFF. The CDR3 nucleotides are TGTGCCAGCAGTGAAGGATCGGACCCTAAAGCTTTCTTT. The full variable domain, rest sourced from reference TRBV11-2 and TRBJ1-1, is EAGVAQSPRYKIIEKRQSVAFWCNPISGHATLYWYQQILGQGPKLLIQFQNNGVVDDSQLPKDRFSAERLKGVDSTLKIQPAKLEDSAVYLCASSEGSDPKAFFGQGTRLTVV.

The gene calls are TRBV29-1 and TRBJ2-5, with 7 bases matching TRBD1. This CDR3 spans 13 amino acids. V trimming: 6 bases; J trimming: 9 bases; junction bases outside the gene matches: 13. The germline V gene encodes CDR1 SQVTM and CDR2 ANQGSEA. CDR3 in amino acids: CSVMILLGQPQYF. As DNA, the CDR3 is TGCAGCGTGATGATTCTTCTGGGACAGCCCCAGTACTTC.

The table lists this clonotype with a few counts. This sequence joins TRBV19 and TRBJ2-5; tentative D call: TRBD2 (7 bases). The last part of the DNA fits TRBJ2-1 better; the J call may be wrong. CDR1 LNHDA and CDR2 SQIVND come from the germline V gene (reference sequence). This CDR3 contains 15 residues. The CDR3 here is CASSMFREGDNEQFF. The CDR3 region has the DNA TGTGCCAGTAGTATGTTCAGGGAGGGGGACAATGAGCAGTTCTTC.

To note about this clonotype: A much larger clone differs from this one at a single base, so this may be a read error. V gene TRBV4-3 combines with J gene TRBJ1-2; D call uncertain. The germline V gene has CDR1 LGHNA and CDR2 YSLEER. V lost 7 bases to trimming and J lost 5 bases, with 14 bases between them. The length of the CDR3 is 13 residues. The chain's CDR3 is CASNHPRRYGYTF. As DNA, the CDR3 is TGCGCCAGCAACCACCCTCGAAGATATGGCTACACCTTC.

The rearrangement links TRBV7-2 to TRBJ2-7, with 7 bases lining up with TRBD1. Germline loops: CDR1 SGHTA, CDR2 FQGNSA. V lost 5 bases, J lost 2 bases, and 6 bases stayed unmatched. The length of the CDR3 is 14 residues. In nucleotides, the CDR3 is TGTGCCAGCAGCCCGGACAGGACAGCCTACGAGCAGTACTTC. It codes for CASSPDRTAYEQYF.

This clonotype came up many times. This chain uses TRBV6-5 with TRBJ1-2, with 8 bases fitting TRBD1. Germline CDR1 reads MNHEY; CDR2 reads SVGAGI. This CDR3 has 19 amino acids. Trimming at V came to 5 bases and at J to 4 bases, leaving 21 bases not matched to a gene. DNA for the CDR3: TGTGCCAGCAGTCCCCCGGGGGCCGGGACAGGCCCTCTAGGCTATGGCTACACCTTC. Translating gives CASSPPGAGTGPLGYGYTF.

The table lists this clonotype with many counts. The V and J genes are TRBV29-1 and TRBJ2-3; the match to TRBD1 covers 8 bases. Germline V gives CDR1 SQVTM, CDR2 ANQGSEA. The CDR3 runs 14 residues. V dropped 6 bases and J dropped 1; count of bases not matched to a gene: 6. CDR3 protein: CSVGTGLGTDTQYF. The CDR3 coding sequence is TGCAGCGTGGGGACAGGTCTGGGCACAGATACGCAGTATTTT.

With regard to this clonotype: A clone one base away is much larger, so this may be a read error. The CDR3 does not close with the conserved phenylalanine or tryptophan, likely indicating a read error. The chain combines TRBV5-1 with TRBJ1-3; the D is unclear. From germline, CDR1 is SGHRS and CDR2 YFSETQ. V was shortened by 0 bases and J by 4 bases, with 8 bases between the two germline ends. The CDR3 sequence is 14 residues long. The CDR3, as DNA: TGCGCCAGCAGCTTGGGGGAACCCGGAAACACCATATATCTT. This sequence encodes CASSLGEPGNTIYL.

Turning to this clonotype: One base away lies a much larger clone, so this may be a sequencing read error. The rearrangement joins TRBV27 to TRBJ1-2; 9 bases are a match to TRBD1. V lost 6 bases and J lost 4; bases outside the gene matches: 9. Germline V gene lookup returns CDR1 MNHEY and CDR2 SMNVEV (reference sequence). The CDR3 runs 15 residues. The CDR3, as DNA: TGTGCCAGCAGCACAAGGACAGGGGTGGGCTATGGCTACACCTTC. Its protein is CASSTRTGVGYGYTF.

This clonotype occurred a few times. The conserved phenylalanine or tryptophan normally closing the CDR3 is absent here, so this likely arose from a read error. The V gene is TRBV5-4, the J gene TRBJ2-7, with D tentatively TRBD2 (6 bases). This CDR3 comprises 14 residues. Germline V lookup: CDR1 SGHNT, CDR2 YYREEE (reference sequence). V was trimmed by 2 bases and J by 1 base, leaving 10 bases between them. The CDR3 loop is CASSFASASYEQYS. For the CDR3, the DNA is TGTGCCAGCAGCTTCGCTAGCGCTTCCTACGAGCAGTACTCC.

This rearrangement joins TRBV7-6 to TRBJ2-5; D possibly corresponds to TRBD1 (6 bases). Trimming pared 5 bases from V and 5 bases from J, leaving 15 bases between. CDR1 SGHVS and CDR2 FNYEAQ come from the germline V gene. This CDR3 contains 14 residues. The CDR3 DNA sequence: TGTGCCAGCAGCCCGTGGCAGGGGCAGGAGACCCAGTACTTC. This encodes CASSPWQGQETQYF.

This clonotype was picked up many times. The gene calls are TRBV20-1 and TRBJ2-1; 9 bases agree with TRBD2. J was trimmed by 3 bases and V by 6 bases; bases with no gene match: 6. In germline, CDR1 is DFQATT, CDR2 SNEGSKA (reference sequence). The CDR3 extends over 14 amino acids. Here the CDR3 DNA reads TGCAGTGCGCCGCGGACTAGCGACTACAATGAGCAGTTCTTC. Protein sequence: CSAPRTSDYNEQFF.